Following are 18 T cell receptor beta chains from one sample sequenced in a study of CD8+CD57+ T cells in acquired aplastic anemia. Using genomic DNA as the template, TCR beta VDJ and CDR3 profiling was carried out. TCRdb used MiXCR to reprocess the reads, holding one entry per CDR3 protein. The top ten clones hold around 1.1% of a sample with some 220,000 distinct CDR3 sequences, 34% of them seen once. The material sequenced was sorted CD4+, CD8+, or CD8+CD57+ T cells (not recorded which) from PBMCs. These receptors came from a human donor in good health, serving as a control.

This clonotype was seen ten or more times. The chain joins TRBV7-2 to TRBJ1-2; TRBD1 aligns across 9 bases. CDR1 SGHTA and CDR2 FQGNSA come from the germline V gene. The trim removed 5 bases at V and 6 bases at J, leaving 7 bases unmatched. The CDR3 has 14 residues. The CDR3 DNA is TGTGCCAGCAGCGCGGACAGGGGAAGAGATGGCTACACCTTC. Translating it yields CASSADRGRDGYTF.

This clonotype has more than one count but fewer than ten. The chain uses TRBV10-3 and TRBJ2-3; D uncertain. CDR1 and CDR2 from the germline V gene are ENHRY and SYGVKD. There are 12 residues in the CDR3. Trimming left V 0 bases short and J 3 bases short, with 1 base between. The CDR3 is CAISESTDTQYF. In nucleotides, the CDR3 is TGTGCCATCAGTGAGTCAACAGATACGCAGTATTTT.

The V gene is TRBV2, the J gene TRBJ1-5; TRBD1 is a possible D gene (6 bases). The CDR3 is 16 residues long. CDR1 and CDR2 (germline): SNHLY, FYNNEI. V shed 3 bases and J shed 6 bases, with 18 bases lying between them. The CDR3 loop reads CASSDFFVGGIQPQHF. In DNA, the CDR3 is TGTGCCAGCAGTGATTTTTTCGTAGGGGGGATTCAGCCCCAGCATTTT.

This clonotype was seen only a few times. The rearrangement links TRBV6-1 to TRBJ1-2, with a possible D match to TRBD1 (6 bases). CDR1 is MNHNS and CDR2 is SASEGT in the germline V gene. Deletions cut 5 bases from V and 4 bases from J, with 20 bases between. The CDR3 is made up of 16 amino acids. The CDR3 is CASSRTTGARGYGYTF. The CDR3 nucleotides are TGTGCCAGCAGTCGGACAACGGGGGCGCGGGGCTATGGCTACACCTTC.

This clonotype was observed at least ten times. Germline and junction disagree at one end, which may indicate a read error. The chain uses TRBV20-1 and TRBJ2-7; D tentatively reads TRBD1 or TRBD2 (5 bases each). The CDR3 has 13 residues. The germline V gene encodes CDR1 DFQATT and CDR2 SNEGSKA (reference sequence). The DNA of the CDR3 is TGCAGTGCAAGAGCGGACACCTCCTACGAGCAGTACTTC. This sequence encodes CSARADTSYEQYF.

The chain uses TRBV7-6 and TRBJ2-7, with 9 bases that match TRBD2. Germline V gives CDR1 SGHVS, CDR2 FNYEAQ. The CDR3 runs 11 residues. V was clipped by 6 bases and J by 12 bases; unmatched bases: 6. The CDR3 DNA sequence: TGTGCCAGCAGAAGCTCTAGCGGGACGTACTTC. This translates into CASRSSSGTYF. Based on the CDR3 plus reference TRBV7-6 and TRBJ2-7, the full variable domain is GAGVSQSPRYKVTKRGQDVALRCDPISGHVSLYWYRQALGQGPEFLTYFNYEAQQDKSGLPNDRFSAERPEGSISTLTIQRTEQRDSAMYRCASRSSSGTYFGPGTRLTVT.

CDR3: CSVDGEAFF. The CDR3 DNA is TGCAGCGTTGACGGTGAAGCTTTCTTT. The chain recombines TRBV29-1 with TRBJ1-1; D is ambiguous. The CDR3 extends over 9 amino acids. The ends were cut back, 3 bases at V and 7 bases at J, with 3 bases in the middle. Germline CDR1 reads SQVTM; CDR2 reads ANQGSEA.

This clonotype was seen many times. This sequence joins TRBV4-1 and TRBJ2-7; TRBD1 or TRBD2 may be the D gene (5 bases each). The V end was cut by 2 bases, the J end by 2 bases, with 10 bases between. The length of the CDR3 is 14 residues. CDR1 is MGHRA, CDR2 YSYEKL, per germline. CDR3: CASSQPGTTYEQYF. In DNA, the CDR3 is TGCGCCAGCAGCCAACCAGGGACGACCTACGAGCAGTACTTC.

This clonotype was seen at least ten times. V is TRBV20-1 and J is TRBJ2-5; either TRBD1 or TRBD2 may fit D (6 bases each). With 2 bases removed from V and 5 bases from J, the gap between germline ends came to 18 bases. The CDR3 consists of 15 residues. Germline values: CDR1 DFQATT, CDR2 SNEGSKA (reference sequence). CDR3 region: CSARPTGYGRETQYF. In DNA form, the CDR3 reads TGCAGTGCTAGACCGACAGGCTATGGGAGGGAGACCCAGTACTTC.

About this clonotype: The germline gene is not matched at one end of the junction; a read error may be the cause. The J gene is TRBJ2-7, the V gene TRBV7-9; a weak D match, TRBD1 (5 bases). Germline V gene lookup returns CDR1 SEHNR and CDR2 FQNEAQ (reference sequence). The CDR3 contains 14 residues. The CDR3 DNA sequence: TGTGCCAGCAGCTTAGCGAGGACAACTTACGAGCAGTACTTT. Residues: CASSLARTTYEQYF.

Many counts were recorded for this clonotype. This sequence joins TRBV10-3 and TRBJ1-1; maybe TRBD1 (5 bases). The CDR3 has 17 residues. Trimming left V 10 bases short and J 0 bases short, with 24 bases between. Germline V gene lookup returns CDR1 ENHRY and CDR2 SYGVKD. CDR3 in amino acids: CATQKGQGKLLNTEAFF. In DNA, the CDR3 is TGTGCCACCCAGAAGGGGCAGGGAAAACTATTGAACACTGAAGCTTTCTTT.

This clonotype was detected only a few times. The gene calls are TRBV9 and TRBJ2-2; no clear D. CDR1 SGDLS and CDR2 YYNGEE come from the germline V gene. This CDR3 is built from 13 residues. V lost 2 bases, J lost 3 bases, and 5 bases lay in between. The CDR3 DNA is TGTGCCAGCAGCGTTAGGGACACCGGGGAGCTGTTTTTT. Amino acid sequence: CASSVRDTGELFF.

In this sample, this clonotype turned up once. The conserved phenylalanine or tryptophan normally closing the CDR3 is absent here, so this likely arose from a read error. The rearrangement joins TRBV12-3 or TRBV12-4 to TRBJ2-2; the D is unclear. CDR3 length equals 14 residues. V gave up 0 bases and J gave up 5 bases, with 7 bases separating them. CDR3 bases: TGTGCCAGCAGTTTAGCGGACGCTACCGGGGAGCTGTTTTCT. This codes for CASSLADATGELFS.

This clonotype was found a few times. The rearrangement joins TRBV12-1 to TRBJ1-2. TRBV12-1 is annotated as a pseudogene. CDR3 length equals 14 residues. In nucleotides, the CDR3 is TGTGCCAGCAGCTTTTGGACCACTAACTATGGCTACACCTTC. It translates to CASSFWTTNYGYTF.

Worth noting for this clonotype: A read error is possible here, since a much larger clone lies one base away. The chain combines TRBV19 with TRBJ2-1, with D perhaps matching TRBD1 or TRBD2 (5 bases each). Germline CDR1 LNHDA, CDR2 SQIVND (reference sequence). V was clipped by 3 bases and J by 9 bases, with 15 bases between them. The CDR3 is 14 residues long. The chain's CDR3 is CASSIGVRVGEQFF. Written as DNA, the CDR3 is TGTGCCAGTAGTATCGGGGTCAGGGTCGGTGAGCAGTTCTTC.

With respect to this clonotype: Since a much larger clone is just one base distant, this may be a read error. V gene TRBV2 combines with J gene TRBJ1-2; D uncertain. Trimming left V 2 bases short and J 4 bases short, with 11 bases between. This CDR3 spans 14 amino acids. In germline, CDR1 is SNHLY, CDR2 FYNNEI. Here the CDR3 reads CASSEYIEAYGYTF. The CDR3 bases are TGTGCCAGCAGTGAATATATAGAAGCCTATGGCTACACCTTC.

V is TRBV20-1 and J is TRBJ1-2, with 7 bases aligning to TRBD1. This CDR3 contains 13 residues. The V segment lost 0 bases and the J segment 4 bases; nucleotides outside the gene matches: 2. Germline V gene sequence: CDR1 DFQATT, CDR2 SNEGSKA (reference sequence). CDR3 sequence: CSAREQGSYGYTF. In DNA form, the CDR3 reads TGCAGTGCTAGAGAACAGGGGAGCTATGGCTACACCTTC.

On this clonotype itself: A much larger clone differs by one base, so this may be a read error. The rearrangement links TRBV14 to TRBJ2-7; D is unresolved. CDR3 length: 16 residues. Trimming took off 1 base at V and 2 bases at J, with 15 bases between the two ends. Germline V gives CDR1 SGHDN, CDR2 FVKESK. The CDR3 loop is CASSQVGAQSPYEQYF. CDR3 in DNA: TGTGCCAGCAGCCAAGTAGGAGCGCAAAGCCCCTACGAGCAGTACTTC.